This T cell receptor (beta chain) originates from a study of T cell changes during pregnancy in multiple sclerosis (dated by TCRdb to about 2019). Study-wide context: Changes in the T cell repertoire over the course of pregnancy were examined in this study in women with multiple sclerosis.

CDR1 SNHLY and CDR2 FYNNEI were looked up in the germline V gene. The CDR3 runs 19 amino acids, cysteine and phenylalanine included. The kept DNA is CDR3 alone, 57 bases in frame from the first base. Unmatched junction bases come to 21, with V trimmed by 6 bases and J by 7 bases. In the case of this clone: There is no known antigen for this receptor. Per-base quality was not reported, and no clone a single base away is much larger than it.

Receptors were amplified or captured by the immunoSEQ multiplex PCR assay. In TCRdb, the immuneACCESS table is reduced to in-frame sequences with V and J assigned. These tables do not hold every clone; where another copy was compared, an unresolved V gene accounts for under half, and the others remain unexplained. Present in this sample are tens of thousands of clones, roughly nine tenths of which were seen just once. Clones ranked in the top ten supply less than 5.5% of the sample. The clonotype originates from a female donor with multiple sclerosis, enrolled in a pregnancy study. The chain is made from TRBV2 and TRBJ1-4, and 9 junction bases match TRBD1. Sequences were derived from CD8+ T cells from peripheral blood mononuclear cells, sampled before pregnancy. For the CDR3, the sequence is CASSLIPGQGFLGREKLFF. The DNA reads TGTGCCAGCAGCCTTATCCCGGGACAGGGTTTCTTAGGTCGTGAAAAACTGTTTTTT.